This T cell receptor (beta chain) was identified in a study of control samples from healthy donors and cancer patients. Profiled with immunoSEQ multiplex PCR; TCRdb holds only in-frame clones, not every one. The sample yields some 110,000 clones, 83% seen once. This CDR3 has 13 residues. Germline values: CDR1 SGHKS, CDR2 YYEKEE (reference sequence). Trimming removed 0 bases at V and 14 bases at J, with 17 bases between. The chain joins TRBV5-5 to TRBJ1-2; D not resolved. The sample was blood. The receptor was isolated from a woman between 45 and 65 years old in good health. The CDR3 DNA follows: TGTGCCAGCAGCTTGGGTATGGTGACCGCGCGGACCTTC. Translated, it gives CASSLGMVTARTF. Full variable domain (remainder filled in from reference TRBV5-5 and TRBJ1-2): DAGVTQSPTHLIKTRGQQVTLRCSPISGHKSVSWYQQVLGQGPQFIFQYYEKEERGRGNFPDRFSARQFPNYSSELNVNALLLGDSALYLCASSLGMVTARTFGSGTRLTVV.